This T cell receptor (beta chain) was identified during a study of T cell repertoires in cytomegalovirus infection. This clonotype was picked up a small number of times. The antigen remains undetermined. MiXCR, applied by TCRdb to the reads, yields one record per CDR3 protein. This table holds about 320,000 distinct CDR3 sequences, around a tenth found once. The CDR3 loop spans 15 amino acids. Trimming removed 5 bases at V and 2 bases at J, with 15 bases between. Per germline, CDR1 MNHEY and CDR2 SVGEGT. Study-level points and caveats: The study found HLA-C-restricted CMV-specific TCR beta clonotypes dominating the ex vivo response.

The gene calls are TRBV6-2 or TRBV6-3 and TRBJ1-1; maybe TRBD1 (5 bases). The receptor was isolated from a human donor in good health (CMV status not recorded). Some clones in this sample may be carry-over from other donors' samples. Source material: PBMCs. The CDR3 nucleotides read TGTGCCAGCAGTAGACCAGCAGGGTTTAACACTGAAGCTTTCTTT. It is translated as CASSRPAGFNTEAFF.